Shown below are 9 T cell receptor beta chains from a single sample sequenced in a study of blood T cell repertoires in COVID-19. The repertoire was sequenced with immunoSEQ multiplex PCR; TCRdb's copy has only in-frame clones and lacks some. This table has roughly 100,000 clones, 90% appearing once. What was sequenced was peripheral blood. The receptors originated from a man younger than 30 with COVID-19, enrolled during active disease.

V and J are TRBV14 and TRBJ2-1; TRBD2 agrees at 10 bases. CDR3 length equals 18 residues. Looked up from germline, CDR1 is SGHDN and CDR2 is FVKESK. The trim removed 2 bases at V and 3 bases at J, leaving 10 bases unmatched. The CDR3 DNA sequence: TGTGCCAGCAGCCAATCGGCTAGCGGGAGAATCTTCTACAATGAGCAGTTCTTC. Protein product: CASSQSASGRIFYNEQFF. Complete variable domain (other parts from reference TRBV14 and TRBJ2-1): EAGVTQFPSHSVIEKGQTVTLRCDPISGHDNLYWYRRVMGKEIKFLLHFVKESKQDESGMPNNRFLAERTGGTYSTLKVQPAELEDSGVYFCASSQSASGRIFYNEQFFGPGTRLTVL.

This clone was counted between two and nine times. The chain has TRBV7-2 and TRBJ1-5, with D maybe TRBD1 (6 bases). Germline lookup yields CDR1 SGHTA and CDR2 FQGNSA. This CDR3 contains 15 residues. V lost 0 bases and J lost 7, with 13 bases in between. CDR3 DNA: TGTGCCAGCAGCTTAGCGTCAGGGGAAAACCAGCCCCAGCATTTT. This sequence encodes CASSLASGENQPQHF.

This chain joins TRBV11-1 and TRBJ2-7, with D possibly TRBD2 on 5 matching bases. The V gene lost 1 base and the J gene lost 1 base, with 11 bases spanning the gap. The CDR3 sequence is 15 residues long. Germline loops: CDR1 SGHAT, CDR2 FQDESV (reference sequence). The CDR3 DNA sequence: TGTGCCAGCAGCTTAGAAGCCAGGACTTCCTACGAGCAGTACTTC. Protein product: CASSLEARTSYEQYF.

For this clone: One junction end disagrees with the germline gene, perhaps due to a read error. The chain links TRBV5-1 to TRBJ2-7, with TRBD1 as a possible D gene (6 bases). The CDR3 runs to 13 residues. The germline CDR1 and CDR2 sequences are SGHRS and YFSETQ. CDR3: CASNLDRFDEQYF. In DNA, the CDR3 is TGCGCCAGCAACTTGGACAGATTTGACGAGCAGTACTTC.

This clone was counted a single time. This sequence joins TRBV15 and TRBJ2-2; 9 bases are shared with TRBD1. The V gene end was trimmed by 2 bases and the J gene end by 0 bases; junction bases not matched to a gene: 10. The CDR3 has 19 amino acids. Germline lookup yields CDR1 LNHNV and CDR2 YYDKDF (reference sequence). As DNA, the CDR3 is TGTGCCACCAGCAGAAACAGGGGGCGAGGCGGGACGAACACCGGGGAGCTGTTTTTT. It specifies CATSRNRGRGGTNTGELFF.

V usage is TRBV5-4 and J usage is TRBJ2-1; D is perhaps TRBD1 (6 bases). Trimming left V 0 bases short and J 8 bases short, with 9 bases between. Germline CDR1 reads SGHNT; CDR2 reads YYREEE (reference sequence). This CDR3 region has 13 residues. Here the CDR3 DNA reads TGTGCCAGCAGCTTGGGACAGGCTGATGAGCAGTTCTTC. It is translated as CASSLGQADEQFF.

This chain connects TRBV7-2 to TRBJ2-3, with 10 nucleotides matching TRBD2. From germline, CDR1 is SGHTA and CDR2 FQGNSA. The V gene end was trimmed by 5 bases and the J gene end by 5 bases; junction bases not matched to a gene: 7. This CDR3 contains 15 residues. CDR3 bases: TGTGCCAGCAGCCCGCTAGCGGGAGCAGGAGATACGCAGTATTTT. This sequence encodes CASSPLAGAGDTQYF.

CDR3 DNA sequence: TGTGCCATCAGTGTTGGAAACTACGCGAACACCGGGGAGCTGTTTTTT. Protein sequence: CAISVGNYANTGELFF. The rearrangement uses TRBV10-3 and TRBJ2-2; D is uncertain. The germline V gene has CDR1 ENHRY and CDR2 SYGVKD. Deletions cut 4 bases from V and 0 bases from J, with 12 bases between. CDR3 size: 16 residues.

The chain links TRBV5-5 to TRBJ2-1, with TRBD2 matching over 12 bases. Germline CDR1 is SGHKS and CDR2 is YYEKEE (reference sequence). The CDR3 runs to 18 residues. Trimming at V came to 1 base and at J to 2 bases, leaving 7 bases not matched to a gene. The chain's CDR3 is CASSLLLAGGHPYNEQFF. The DNA of the CDR3 is TGTGCCAGCAGCTTGTTACTAGCGGGAGGTCACCCCTACAATGAGCAGTTCTTC. Full variable domain (outside the CDR3, taken from reference TRBV5-5 and TRBJ2-1): DAGVTQSPTHLIKTRGQQVTLRCSPISGHKSVSWYQQVLGQGPQFIFQYYEKEERGRGNFPDRFSARQFPNYSSELNVNALLLGDSALYLCASSLLLAGGHPYNEQFFGPGTRLTVL.